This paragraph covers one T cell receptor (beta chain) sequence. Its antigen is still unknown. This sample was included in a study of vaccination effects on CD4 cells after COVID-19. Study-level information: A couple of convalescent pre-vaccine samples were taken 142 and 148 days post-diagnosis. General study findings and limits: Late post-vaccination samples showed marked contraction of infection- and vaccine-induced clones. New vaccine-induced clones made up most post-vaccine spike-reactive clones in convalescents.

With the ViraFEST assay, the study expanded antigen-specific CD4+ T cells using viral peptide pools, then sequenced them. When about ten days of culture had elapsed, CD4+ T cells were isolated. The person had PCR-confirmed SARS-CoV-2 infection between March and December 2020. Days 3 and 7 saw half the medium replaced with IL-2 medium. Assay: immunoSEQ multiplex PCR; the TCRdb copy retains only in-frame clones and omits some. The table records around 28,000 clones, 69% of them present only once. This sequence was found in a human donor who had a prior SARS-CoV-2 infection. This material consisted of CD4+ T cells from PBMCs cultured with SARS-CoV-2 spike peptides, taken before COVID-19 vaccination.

The CDR3 region is CSIKQGLATQYF. The CDR3 nucleotides are TGCAGCATAAAACAGGGGTTAGCTACGCAGTATTTT. The chain joins TRBV29-1 to TRBJ2-3; 7 bases line up with TRBD1. The CDR3 totals 12 residues. Germline V gene lookup returns CDR1 SQVTM and CDR2 ANQGSEA. V shed 8 bases, J shed 8 bases, and the junction held 10 bases outside the gene matches.